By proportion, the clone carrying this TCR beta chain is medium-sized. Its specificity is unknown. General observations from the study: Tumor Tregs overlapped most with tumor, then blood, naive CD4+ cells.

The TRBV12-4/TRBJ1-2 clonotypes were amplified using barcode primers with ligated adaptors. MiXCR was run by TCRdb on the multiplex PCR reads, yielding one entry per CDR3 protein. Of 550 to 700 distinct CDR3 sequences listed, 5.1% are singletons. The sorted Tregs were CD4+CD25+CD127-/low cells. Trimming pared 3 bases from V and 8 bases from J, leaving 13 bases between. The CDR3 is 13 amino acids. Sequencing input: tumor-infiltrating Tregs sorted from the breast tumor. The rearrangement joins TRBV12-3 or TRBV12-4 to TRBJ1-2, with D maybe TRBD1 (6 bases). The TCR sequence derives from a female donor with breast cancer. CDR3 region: CASSLSQGQGYTF. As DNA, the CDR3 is TGTGCCAGCAGTTTGAGTCAGGGGCAAGGCTACACCTTC.